Each of the 4 T cell receptor beta chains below was sequenced from the same sample in a study of immune evolution from preneoplasia to lung adenocarcinoma. TCRdb's copy holds only in-frame clones and misses some; the assay was immunoSEQ multiplex PCR. The sample yields around 3,900 clones, around 82% seen once. Sequences were obtained from FFPE invasive lung adenocarcinoma tissue. Receptors originate from a person aged 65 to 85 with invasive lung adenocarcinoma. Some clones in this sample may be carry-over from other donors' samples.

CDR3 region: CASSFTDRGTEAFF. The CDR3 DNA reads as TGCGCCAGCAGCTTCACCGACAGGGGAACTGAAGCTTTCTTT. The gene calls are TRBV5-1 and TRBJ1-1; 8 bases match TRBD1. CDR1 is SGHRS and CDR2 is YFSETQ in the germline V gene. The CDR3 sequence is 14 residues long. V lost 2 bases and J lost 5; bases outside the gene matches: 5.

This clone occurred once. CDR3 region: CASRITVYSNQPQHF. The DNA of the CDR3 is TGTGCCAGCAGAATTACAGTTTATAGCAATCAGCCCCAGCATTTT. The chain combines TRBV28 with TRBJ1-5; D not resolved. This CDR3 is 15 amino acids long. Germline loops: CDR1 MDHEN, CDR2 SYDVKM. V was cut by 6 bases and J by 0 bases, with 12 bases left in between.

This chain uses TRBV5-4 with TRBJ1-1, with 12 bases aligning to TRBD1. V lost 1 base and J lost 5; bases outside the gene matches: 9. CDR1 is SGHNT and CDR2 is YYREEE in the germline V gene (reference sequence). The CDR3 loop spans 17 amino acids. In DNA form, the CDR3 reads TGTGCCAGCAGCTTGTGGGACAGGGGGCGCGAAATGACTGAAGCTTTCTTT. Its protein is CASSLWDRGREMTEAFF. Supplemented by reference TRBV5-4 and TRBJ1-1, the full variable domain reads ETGVTQSPTHLIKTRGQQVTLRCSSQSGHNTVSWYQQALGQGPQFIFQYYREEENGRGNFPPRFSGLQFPNYSSELNVNALELDDSALYLCASSLWDRGREMTEAFFGQGTRLTVV.

The rearrangement links TRBV2 to TRBJ1-3; TRBD1 agrees at 9 bases. The CDR3 has 15 residues. Germline values: CDR1 SNHLY, CDR2 FYNNEI. The CDR3 loop is CVKQQQGASGNTIYF. The CDR3 DNA reads as TGTGTCAAACAACAACAGGGGGCTTCGGGAAACACCATATATTTT.